These T cell receptor beta chains were read from a single sample in a study of blood T cell repertoires in COVID-19. Profiled with immunoSEQ multiplex PCR; TCRdb holds only in-frame clones, not every one. The sample lists around 290,000 clones; more than 70% were seen once. The sequencing input was peripheral blood. These receptors were obtained from a woman aged 50 to 65 who had recovered from COVID-19. Each CDR3 is given with its conserved first and last residue. A D gene is named only where the DNA matches it firmly. Some rows have no size entry. The others give once, few or many, or a class for an expanded clone.

v_gene,j_gene,d_gene,abundance,CDR3nt,CDR3aa
TRBV7-2,TRBJ1-1,TRBD1,.,TGTGCCAGCAGCTTACGCCCAGGGGGATACACTGAAGCTTTCTTT,CASSLRPGGYTEAFF
TRBV29-1,TRBJ2-7,TRBD2,.,TGCAGCGTTGAAGATCCTGAGCGGGGGGACTACGAGCAGTACTTC,CSVEDPERGDYEQYF
TRBV29-1,TRBJ2-7,TRBD2,.,TGCAGCGTTGAAGTGTTCAGCCGAGCGGGAGCCTACGAGCAGTACTTC,CSVEVFSRAGAYEQYF
TRBV29-1,TRBJ1-4,TRBD1,.,TGCAGCGTTACAGGGGACGGGGAAGAAAAACTGTTTTTT,CSVTGDGEEKLFF
TRBV3-1/TRBV3-2,TRBJ2-7,.,.,TGTGCCAGCAGCCGGGACTTGCTTGGGGAGCAGTACTTC,CASSRDLLGEQYF
TRBV7-7,TRBJ2-3,TRBD2,.,TGTGCTAGCAGCTTAGGCCTGGCGGGAGCAGATACGCAGTATTTT,CASSLGLAGADTQYF
TRBV7-2,TRBJ2-1,TRBD2,.,TGTGCCAGCAGCTTAAATTTGCTAGCGGACAATGAGCAGTTCTTC,CASSLNLLADNEQFF
TRBV28,TRBJ2-1,.,.,TGTGCCAGCAGTTCCCCGGTCGGTGAGCAGTTCTTC,CASSSPVGEQFF
TRBV7-9,TRBJ2-5,TRBD2,.,TGTGCCAGCAGCTTAGCAGCGGGGGGGGCAGAGACCCAGTACTTC,CASSLAAGGAETQYF
TRBV6-5,TRBJ2-2,.,.,TGTGCCAGCAGCGGCACCGGGGAGCTGTTTTTT,CASSGTGELFF
TRBV5-1,TRBJ2-1,TRBD2,.,TGCGCCAGCAGCAGTAGCGGGGCCACCTACAATGAGCAGTTCTTC,CASSSSGATYNEQFF
TRBV27,TRBJ2-1,.,.,TGTGCCAGCAGTTTATCGTCCGGGAGTACCTACAATGAGCAGTTCTTC,CASSLSSGSTYNEQFF
TRBV5-4,TRBJ2-1,.,.,TGTGCCAGCAGCTTATCGGGCGGGCGCTCCTACAATGAGCAGTTCTTC,CASSLSGGRSYNEQFF
TRBV5-5,TRBJ2-7,.,.,TGTGCCAGCAGCCGCACGGGGTCCCCGAACTACGAGCAGTACTTC,CASSRTGSPNYEQYF
TRBV6-2/TRBV6-3,TRBJ2-7,.,.,TGTGCCAGCAGTTACTCTACTTACGAGCAGTACTTC,CASSYSTYEQYF
TRBV4-2,TRBJ2-1,.,.,TGTGCCAGCAGCCGTGAGGCTAGCAGCTACAATGAGCAGTTCTTC,CASSREASSYNEQFF
TRBV29-1,TRBJ2-3,TRBD1,.,TGCAGCGTTGACTCAGCGAATTGGACAGGGGGGACAGATACGCAGTATTTT,CSVDSANWTGGTDTQYF
TRBV29-1,TRBJ2-7,.,.,TGCAGCGTTGCCGGACAAGCCTACGAGCAGTACTTC,CSVAGQAYEQYF
TRBV7-3,TRBJ2-3,TRBD2,.,TGTGCCAGCAGCCGGACTAGCGGGACCGCAGATACGCAGTATTTT,CASSRTSGTADTQYF
TRBV19,TRBJ2-3,TRBD1,many,TGTGCCAGTAGTGTCTCGGCAGGGGGTACGACAGATACGCAGTATTTT,CASSVSAGGTTDTQYF
TRBV23-1,TRBJ2-7,TRBD1,.,TGCGCCAGCAGTCACTTCAGGGGGCTAACATCCTACGAGCAGTACTTC,CASSHFRGLTSYEQYF